The clone carrying this T cell receptor beta chain showed up just a few times. Its antigen is unidentified. With a J-beta primer mix and a sample-barcoded 5' primer, a second PCR ran about 7 to 11 cycles. TCRdb re-called the 5' RACE reads with MiXCR, one entry per CDR3 protein. The sample lists 1.5 million to 2 million distinct CDR3 sequences; roughly 43% were seen once. The data originate from a study of blood T cells in healthy people across ages. Study at large: For every two T cells, template switching captured about one barcoded beta molecule.

Findings and limits, study-wide: Naive T cell percentage and TCR beta diversity correlated strongly.

The V segment lost 1 base and the J segment 6 bases; nucleotides outside the gene matches: 6. This CDR3 has 14 amino acids. Germline lookup yields CDR1 MNHEY and CDR2 SVGEGT. Researchers report isolating at least 6.5 million PBMCs per sample. This TCR was recovered from a human donor in good health. The sample consisted of blood. The J gene is TRBJ2-7, the V gene TRBV6-2 or TRBV6-3, with 7 nucleotides matching TRBD1. This CDR3 is CASSYCQGDCEQYF. CDR3 bases: TGTGCCAGCAGTTACTGTCAGGGGGATTGCGAGCAGTACTTC.